This T cell receptor beta chain was profiled in a study of Ad26.COV2.S vaccination and SARS-CoV-2 variants. Study-level background: Ad26.COV2.S shots went into the muscle once or twice, 56 days apart.

The CDR3 is made up of 11 amino acids. V gave up 10 bases and J gave up 6 bases, with 9 bases separating them. CDR1 MNHEY and CDR2 SMNVEV come from the germline V gene (reference sequence). Here immunoSEQ multiplex PCR was the method, and the copy in TCRdb shows in-frame clones only, minus some. The sample gives around 270,000 clones, approximately 90% of which show up once; just under 3% is in the top ten. Treatment given: around 19 received Ad26.COV2.S at low or high dose, single or two shots; 5 received placebo; per-sample allocation not given. The investigators took samples on day 63 after the first vaccine or placebo injection. Participants' vaccine, an Ad26 vector, delivered Wuhan-strain SARS-CoV-2 spike. This clone was found a few times.

This chain links TRBV27 with TRBJ2-2; D ambiguous. Sample: peripheral blood, taken in a trial of Ad26.COV2.S vaccine versus placebo. The receptor was isolated from a person between 18 and 59 years old who received the Ad26.COV2.S COVID-19 vaccine or a placebo. The DNA for the CDR3 is TGTGCCATCGGGTTTCCCGGGGAGCTGTTTTTT. This codes for CAIGFPGELFF.